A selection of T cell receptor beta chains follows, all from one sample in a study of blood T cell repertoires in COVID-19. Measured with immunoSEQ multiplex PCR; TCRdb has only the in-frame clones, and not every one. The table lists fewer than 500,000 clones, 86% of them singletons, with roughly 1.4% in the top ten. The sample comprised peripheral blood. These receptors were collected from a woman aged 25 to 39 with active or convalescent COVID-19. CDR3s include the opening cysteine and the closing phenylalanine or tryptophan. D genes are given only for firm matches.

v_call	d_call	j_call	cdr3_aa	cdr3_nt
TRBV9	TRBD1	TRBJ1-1	CASSVAAGGVPNTEAFF	TGTGCCAGCAGCGTAGCGGCAGGGGGTGTACCGAACACTGAAGCTTTCTTT
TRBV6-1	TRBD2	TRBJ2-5	CASSEGTSFGKGTQYF	TGTGCCAGCAGTGAAGGGACTAGCTTCGGGAAAGGGACCCAGTACTTC
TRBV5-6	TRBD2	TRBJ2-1	CASSPVAGSYNEQFF	TGTGCCAGCAGTCCCGTAGCGGGGTCCTACAATGAGCAGTTCTTC
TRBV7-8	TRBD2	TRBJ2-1	CASSLAGRGGLYNEQFF	TGTGCCAGCAGCTTAGCTGGCCGGGGGGGCCTCTACAATGAGCAGTTCTTC
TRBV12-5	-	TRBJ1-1	CASGREPNTEAFF	TGTGCTAGTGGCCGGGAGCCGAACACTGAAGCTTTCTTT
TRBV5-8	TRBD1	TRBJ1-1	CASSLGWTGIMNTEAFF	TGTGCCAGCAGCTTGGGGTGGACAGGTATAATGAACACTGAAGCTTTCTTT
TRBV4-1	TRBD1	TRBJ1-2	CASSQALRDRGPENYGYTF	TGCGCCAGCAGCCAAGCTCTCCGGGACAGGGGACCTGAGAACTATGGCTACACCTTC
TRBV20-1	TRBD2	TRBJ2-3	CSASSRTSGVLKRVEDTQYF	TGCAGTGCTAGTTCCCGGACTAGCGGGGTTCTAAAACGCGTCGAAGATACGCAGTATTTT
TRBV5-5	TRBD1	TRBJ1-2	CASSQTGVPGYGYTF	TGTGCCAGCAGCCAAACAGGGGTCCCTGGCTATGGCTACACCTTC
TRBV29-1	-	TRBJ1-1	CSVIQGGDTEAFF	TGCAGCGTTATACAGGGAGGGGACACTGAAGCTTTCTTT
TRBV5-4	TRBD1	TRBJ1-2	CASSPRTGPLGWNGYTF	TGTGCCAGCAGCCCCAGGACAGGGCCATTAGGGTGGAATGGCTACACCTTC
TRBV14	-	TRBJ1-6	CASSPPGSYNSPLHF	TGTGCCAGCAGCCCCCCCGGGTCCTATAATTCACCCCTCCACTTT
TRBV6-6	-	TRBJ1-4	CASSYYQGRNEKLFF	TGTGCCAGCAGTTACTATCAGGGGCGGAATGAAAAACTGTTTTTT
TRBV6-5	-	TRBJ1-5	CASRLRDTTNQPQHF	TGTGCCAGCAGACTCCGGGACACAACAAATCAGCCCCAGCATTTT
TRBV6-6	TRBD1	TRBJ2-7	CASGDRAYEQYF	TGTGCCAGCGGGGACAGGGCCTACGAGCAGTACTTC